This is a list of T cell receptor beta chains from one sample in a study of cytomegalovirus exposure and HLA in healthy donors. Profiled with immunoSEQ multiplex PCR; TCRdb holds only in-frame clones, not every one. The profile shows 100,000 to 150,000 clones, under 90% of them singletons. Sequences were obtained from PBMCs. The receptors derive from a man between 18 and 29 years old in good health and CMV-seronegative. The CDR3 runs from the conserved cysteine through the conserved F or W. The D gene is left open where the match is weak. The size field is filled for only some rows; it gives once, few, many or a size class.

TRBD1	TRBJ2-7	TRBV5-1	-	TGCGCCAGCAGCTTAAGGACAGGGGATACCCACGAGCAGTACTTC	CASSLRTGDTHEQYF
-	TRBJ2-7	TRBV6-6	-	TGTGCCAGCAGTTTTACAGGGCCCGGGGACGAGCAGTACTTC	CASSFTGPGDEQYF
-	TRBJ1-2	TRBV6-5	-	TGTGCCAGCAGTACCCGACAGACTAACTATGGCTACACCTTC	CASSTRQTNYGYTF
TRBD1	TRBJ2-3	TRBV5-1	once	TGCGCCAGCAGCCTCGGACAGGGGCTCACAGATACGCAGTATTTT	CASSLGQGLTDTQYF
-	TRBJ1-1	TRBV4-3	-	TGCGCCAGCAGCTCACAGGGACCGGACACTGAAGCTTTCTTT	CASSSQGPDTEAFF
-	TRBJ1-1	TRBV9	-	TGTGCCAGCAGCGTAGAGGCAGGCTTCAACACTGAAGCTTTCTTT	CASSVEAGFNTEAFF
-	TRBJ1-1	TRBV7-2	-	TGTGCCAGCAGCTCCCAACAGACTACAAGTGAAGCTTTCTTT	CASSSQQTTSEAFF
-	TRBJ1-1	TRBV27	few	TGTGCCAGCAGTCCCTTGGGGGCTACCACTGAAGCTTTCTTT	CASSPLGATTEAFF
-	TRBJ1-1	TRBV6-6	-	TGTGCCAGCAGGATGGCAGGGGTGGCTTTCTTT	CASRMAGVAFF
-	TRBJ1-1	TRBV7-8	-	TGTGCCAGCAGCGGAGGTGTCAGCCGAAGGACTGAAGCTTTCTTT	CASSGGVSRRTEAFF
TRBD1	TRBJ2-3	TRBV29-1	-	TGCAGCGTTGCCGGGACAGCACAGAGAGATACGCAGTATTTT	CSVAGTAQRDTQYF